Each of the 17 T cell receptor beta chains below was sequenced from the same sample in a study of T cells in women clearing cervical HPV infection. Profiling relied on immunoSEQ multiplex PCR, and the TCRdb table lists in-frame clones only, not all of them. This table holds about 33,000 clones. The sample comprised blood buffy coat. Receptor source: a woman between 18 and 75 years old with a cervical HPV16 infection that either progressed to CIN3+ or cleared (not recorded which).

Note on this clone: Read coverage stops 3 residues before the CDR3 terminus; the germline J gene supplies the remainder. This rearrangement joins TRBV5-4 to TRBJ2-3, with D unresolved. V was trimmed by 10 bases and J by 0 bases, leaving 15 bases between them. The CDR3 length is 14 residues. Germline assignment: CDR1 SGHNT and CDR2 YYREEE (reference sequence). The CDR3 protein is CAGKVTGSTDTQYF. The sequenced CDR3 bases are TGTGCCGGTAAGGTGACCGGGAGCACAGATACG.

Of note for this clone: The read finishes 3 residues shy of the CDR3 end, and the germline J gene is used to complete it. The chain joins TRBV10-3 to TRBJ2-1; TRBD2 aligns across 13 bases. The CDR3 extends over 15 amino acids. Germline CDR1 ENHRY, CDR2 SYGVKD. V lost 5 bases and J lost 5; bases outside the gene matches: 3. CDR3 DNA, as far as it was read: TGTGCCATCAGTTGGACTAGCGGGGGCAACAATGAG. This codes for CAISWTSGGNNE. The full CDR3 reads CAISWTSGGNNEQFF.

As to this clone: Sequence at one end of the junction differs from germline and may be a read error. Read coverage stops 3 residues before the CDR3 terminus; the germline J gene supplies the remainder. The J gene is TRBJ1-1, the V gene TRBV4-2, with D uncertain. This CDR3 has 16 amino acids. Germline-derived CDR1 and CDR2 are LGHNA and YNFKEQ. CDR3 DNA (partial): TGCGCCAGCAGCCAAGAAGGGCGGGGTGTAGGCACTGAA. This codes for CASSQEGRGVGTE. The complete CDR3 reads CASSQEGRGVGTEAFF.

Points on this clone: The read is 3 residues too short to cover the CDR3 end, so that end is filled in from the germline J gene. This rearrangement joins TRBV19 to TRBJ1-4; TRBD1 aligns across 7 bases. V lost 2 bases, J lost 8 bases, and 8 bases stayed unmatched. The CDR3 consists of 15 residues. Looked up from germline, CDR1 is LNHDA and CDR2 is SQIVND (reference sequence). The sequenced part of the CDR3 DNA is TGTGCCAGTAGTATACTCGACAGGGTCGGGGAAAAA. The encoded protein is CASSILDRVGEK. The whole CDR3 sequence is CASSILDRVGEKLFF.

Note on this clone: The read gets to within 3 residues of the CDR3 end, and the germline J gene fills in the rest. V gene TRBV20-1 combines with J gene TRBJ2-2, with a tentative D call TRBD1 (6 bases). The CDR3 has 13 amino acids. In germline, CDR1 is DFQATT, CDR2 SNEGSKA (reference sequence). The CDR3 DNA, read in part, is TGCAGTGCTAAACAGGGATGGGGTGAAAAG. Translation: CSAKQGWGEK. The whole CDR3 reads CSAKQGWGEKLFF.

With respect to this clone: The read comes to an end 3 residues before the CDR3 does, leaving the germline J gene to fill in the end. The J gene is TRBJ1-6, the V gene TRBV5-4, with a possible D match to TRBD1 (5 bases). Between the trimmed V and J ends, which lost 5 bases and 8 bases, there was a span of 17 bases. From germline, CDR1 is SGHNT and CDR2 YYREEE (reference sequence). The length of the CDR3 is 15 residues. The sequenced part of the CDR3 DNA is TGTGCCAGCAGGCCCGGGGGGAGGGAGTATTCACCC. Translated: CASRPGGREYSP. In full, the CDR3 reads CASRPGGREYSPLHF.

Note on this clone: The CDR3 is cut off 3 residues early in the read; its end comes from the germline J gene. The rearrangement joins TRBV2 to TRBJ2-1, with D perhaps TRBD1 (6 bases). Germline CDR1 SNHLY, CDR2 FYNNEI. The CDR3 runs to 14 residues. Trimming stripped 6 bases from V and 1 base from J, with 10 bases between. CDR3: CASRDSTSYNEQFF. Partial CDR3 DNA: TGTGCCAGCAGGGACAGTACGTCCTACAATGAG.

For this clone: Read data end 3 residues before the CDR3 end; the end is taken from the germline J gene. The chain combines TRBV14 with TRBJ2-7, with 7 bases fitting TRBD1. The germline V gene has CDR1 SGHDN and CDR2 FVKESK. The V gene end was trimmed by 1 base and the J gene end by 1 base; junction bases not matched to a gene: 19. The CDR3 extends over 20 amino acids. CDR3 bases read: TGTGCCAGCAGCCAAGGTACCGGGACAGCAAAGTCCTACGGTTCCTACGAG. It translates to CASSQGTGTAKSYGSYE. The CDR3 reads in full as CASSQGTGTAKSYGSYEQYF.

As concerns this clone: Read data end 3 residues before the CDR3 end; the end is taken from the germline J gene. This chain connects TRBV7-3 to TRBJ1-2; the D gene is possibly TRBD1 (6 bases). The V end lost 5 bases, the J end lost 2 bases, and 15 bases lay between the germline ends. This CDR3 spans 15 amino acids. Germline lookup yields CDR1 SGHTA and CDR2 FQGTGA. CDR3: CASSPSTGPNYGYTF. Partial CDR3 DNA: TGTGCCAGCAGCCCCTCAACAGGGCCCAACTATGGC.

Note on this clone: Sequencing ends 3 residues short of the CDR3 end; the germline J gene provides the rest. The V call is TRBV7-2, the J call TRBJ2-5, with 8 nucleotides matching TRBD1. J was trimmed by 4 bases and V by 3 bases; bases with no gene match: 7. The CDR3 is 15 residues long. The V gene's germline CDR1 is SGHTA and CDR2 FQGNSA. CDR3 protein: CASSFDRGAGETQYF. The covered CDR3 bases are TGTGCCAGCAGCTTCGACAGGGGCGCGGGAGAGACC.

As for this clone: Read data end 3 residues before the CDR3 end; the end is taken from the germline J gene. The V gene is TRBV18, the J gene TRBJ1-2; perhaps TRBD1 as D (6 bases). The CDR3 loop spans 16 amino acids. Germline V gene sequence: CDR1 KGHSH, CDR2 LQKENI. The CDR3 reads CASSPGQRGVKYDYTF. CDR3 bases read: TGTGCCAGCTCACCCGGACAGAGGGGAGTAAAGTACGAC.

With respect to this clone: The missing CDR3 end, 3 residues past where the read stops, is filled in from the germline J gene. The V and J genes are TRBV7-9 and TRBJ1-2; 7 bases match TRBD1. Germline V gives CDR1 SEHNR, CDR2 FQNEAQ (reference sequence). There are 13 residues in the CDR3. The trim removed 5 bases at V and 4 bases at J, leaving 4 bases unmatched. CDR3 DNA (partial): TGTGCCAGCAGCCACCGGGACAGCTATGGC. Translated: CASSHRDSYG. The full CDR3 reads CASSHRDSYGYTF.

On this clone itself: The read stops 3 residues short of the end of the CDR3; the missing end is completed from the germline J gene. This sequence joins TRBV11-2 and TRBJ2-2; 8 nucleotides match TRBD2. The length of the CDR3 is 13 residues. Germline lookup yields CDR1 SGHAT and CDR2 FQNNGV. The sequenced CDR3 bases are TGTGCCAGCAGCTTAGATCGGGGGGGGAGG. Its translation is CASSLDRGGR. The whole CDR3 is CASSLDRGGRLFF. Supplemented by reference TRBV11-2 and TRBJ2-2, the full variable domain reads EAGVAQSPRYKIIEKRQSVAFWCNPISGHATLYWYQQILGQGPKLLIQFQNNGVVDDSQLPKDRFSAERLKGVDSTLKIQPAKLEDSAVYLCASSLDRGGRLFFGEGSRLTVL.

About this clone itself: The read stops 3 residues short of the end of the CDR3; the missing end is completed from the germline J gene. The chain recombines TRBV20-1 with TRBJ2-7; possible D gene TRBD2, 6 bases. Germline V gene data show CDR1 as DFQATT and CDR2 as SNEGSKA (reference sequence). The CDR3 spans 14 residues. Trimming took 3 bases from V and 2 from J, leaving 14 bases between them. CDR3 bases read: TGCAGTGCTAGCCCGGGACTCACGACCTACGAG. Its protein product is CSASPGLTTYE. The CDR3 in its entirety is CSASPGLTTYEQYF.

Remarks on this clone: The DNA ends 3 residues before the CDR3 does, and the rest of the CDR3 is filled in from the germline J gene. The chain has TRBV2 and TRBJ2-7; D gene uncertain. CDR3 size: 14 residues. The V and J ends lost 8 bases and 3 bases respectively, with 17 bases between them. The germline V gene encodes CDR1 SNHLY and CDR2 FYNNEI. The part of the CDR3 DNA that was read is TGTGCCAGCCTGGGTACAGTGGTACGCTACGAG. This translates into CASLGTVVRYE. The CDR3, in full, reads CASLGTVVRYEQYF.

Comments on this clone: The observed sequence ends 3 residues before the CDR3 terminus, with the missing tail filled in from the germline J gene. V gene TRBV7-9 combines with J gene TRBJ2-1, with TRBD2 as a possible D gene (5 bases). This CDR3 spans 15 amino acids. From germline, CDR1 is SEHNR and CDR2 FQNEAQ (reference sequence). V was cut by 1 base and J by 0 bases, with 7 bases left in between. The CDR3 is CASSLGADSYNEQFF. Incomplete CDR3 DNA: TGTGCCAGCAGCTTAGGAGCGGACTCCTACAATGAG.

Worth noting for this clone: The CDR3 end falls 3 residues outside the read, so it is completed with the germline J gene. This same CDR3 is encoded by further DNA sequences in the sample. The genes are TRBV6-1 and TRBJ1-3, with D possibly being TRBD1 (6 bases). Germline assignment: CDR1 MNHNS and CDR2 SASEGT. Trimming pared 3 bases from V and 2 bases from J, leaving 11 bases between. CDR3 length: 15 amino acids. CDR3 bases read: TGTGCCAGCAGTGAGTACAGGGCTGCTGGAAACACC. This encodes CASSEYRAAGNT. The whole CDR3 protein reads CASSEYRAAGNTIYF.